This entry features one T cell receptor (beta chain) sequence. As yet, its antigen is unknown. MiXCR, run by TCRdb on the reads, gives a single entry per CDR3 protein. The sample has approximately 550,000 distinct CDR3 sequences; approximately 16% are singletons. CDR1 is SNHLY and CDR2 is FYNNEI in the germline V gene. V was pared by 4 bases and J by 6 bases, with 4 bases of the junction left unmatched. The CDR3 spans 14 residues. This sample stems from a study of T cell repertoires in cytomegalovirus infection. Study-wide context: Public TCR beta signatures marked donors with CMV infection and the matching HLA.

Study outcomes and limitations: Across the ex vivo response, the dominant clonotypes were HLA-C-restricted CMV-specific TCR beta clonotypes. Summed frequency of shared TCR beta families picked out CMV carriers who also had the relevant HLA.

Sequenced sample: CD8+ T cells from PBMCs. The TCR was taken from a human donor in good health (CMV status not recorded). Some clones in this sample may be carry-over from other donors' samples. The V gene is TRBV2, the J gene TRBJ2-2, with 8 positions matching TRBD2. DNA of the CDR3: TGTGCCAGCAGTGGGGAACTAGCGGCCGGGGAGCTGTTTTTT. It specifies CASSGELAAGELFF.